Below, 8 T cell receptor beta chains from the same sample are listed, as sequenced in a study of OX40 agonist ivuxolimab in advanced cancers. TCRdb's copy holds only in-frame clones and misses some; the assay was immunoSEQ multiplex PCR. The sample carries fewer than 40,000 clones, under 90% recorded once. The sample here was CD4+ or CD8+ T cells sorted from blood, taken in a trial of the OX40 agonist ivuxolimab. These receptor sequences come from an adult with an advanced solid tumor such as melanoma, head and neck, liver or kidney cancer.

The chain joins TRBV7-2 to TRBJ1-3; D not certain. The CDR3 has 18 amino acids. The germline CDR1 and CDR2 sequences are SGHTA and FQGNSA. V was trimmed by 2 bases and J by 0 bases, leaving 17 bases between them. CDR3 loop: CASSLNPGQRRSGNTIYF. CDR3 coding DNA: TGTGCCAGCAGCTTAAACCCCGGGCAGCGACGCTCTGGAAACACCATATATTTT.

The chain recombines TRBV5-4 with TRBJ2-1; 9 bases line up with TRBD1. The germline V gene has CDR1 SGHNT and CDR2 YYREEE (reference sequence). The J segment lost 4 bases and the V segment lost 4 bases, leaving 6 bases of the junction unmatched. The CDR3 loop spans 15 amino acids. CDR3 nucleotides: TGTGCCAGCAGCGCTGGGACAGGGATATACAATGAGCAGTTCTTC. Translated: CASSAGTGIYNEQFF.

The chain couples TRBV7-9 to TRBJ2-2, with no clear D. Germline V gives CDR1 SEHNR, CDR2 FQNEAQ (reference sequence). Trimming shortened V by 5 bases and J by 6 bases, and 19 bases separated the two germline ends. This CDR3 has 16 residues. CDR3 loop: CASSGGTPRSPGELFF. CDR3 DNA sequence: TGTGCCAGCAGCGGTGGTACACCCAGGTCCCCCGGGGAGCTGTTTTTT.

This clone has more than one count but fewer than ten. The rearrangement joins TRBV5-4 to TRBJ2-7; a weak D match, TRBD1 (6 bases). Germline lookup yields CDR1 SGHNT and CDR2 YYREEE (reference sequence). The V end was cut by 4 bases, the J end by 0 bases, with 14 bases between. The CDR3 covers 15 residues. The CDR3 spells CASSPGQDSSYEQYF. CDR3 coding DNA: TGTGCCAGCAGCCCCGGGCAGGACAGCTCCTACGAGCAGTACTTC.

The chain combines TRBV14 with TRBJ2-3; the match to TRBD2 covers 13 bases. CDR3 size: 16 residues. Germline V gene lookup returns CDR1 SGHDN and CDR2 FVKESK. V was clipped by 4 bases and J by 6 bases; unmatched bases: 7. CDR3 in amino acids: CASSLRLAGGGDTQYF. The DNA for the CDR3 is TGTGCCAGCAGCCTTCGACTAGCGGGGGGCGGGGATACGCAGTATTTT.

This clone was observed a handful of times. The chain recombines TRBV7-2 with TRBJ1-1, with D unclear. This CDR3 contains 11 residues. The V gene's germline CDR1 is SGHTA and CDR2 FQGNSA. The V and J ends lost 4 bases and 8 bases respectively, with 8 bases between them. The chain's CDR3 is CASSSFLEAFF. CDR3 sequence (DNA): TGTGCCAGCAGCTCCTTCCTCGAAGCTTTCTTT.

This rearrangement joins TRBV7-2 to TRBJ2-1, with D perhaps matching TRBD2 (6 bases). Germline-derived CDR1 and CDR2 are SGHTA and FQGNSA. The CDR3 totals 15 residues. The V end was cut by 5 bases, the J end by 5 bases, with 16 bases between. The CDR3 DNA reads TGTGCCAGCAGCACCCGTGGGGGGATCCACAATGAGCAGTTCTTC. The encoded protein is CASSTRGGIHNEQFF.

CDR3 residues: CASSITGGAGYGYTF. For the CDR3, the DNA is TGTGCCAGCAGCATCACGGGGGGCGCAGGCTATGGCTACACCTTC. V usage is TRBV2 and J usage is TRBJ1-2; possibly TRBD1 for D (6 bases). In germline, CDR1 is SNHLY, CDR2 FYNNEI. This CDR3 has 15 amino acids. V lost 6 bases to trimming and J lost 4 bases, with 18 bases between them.